This TCR beta chain comes out of a study of radiotherapy plus CTLA-4 blockade in lung cancer. The wider study: Of the patients, about 19% showed objective responses and roughly 30% attained disease control.

Chemo-refractory metastatic non-small-cell lung cancer patients underwent focal radiation alongside CTLA-4 blockade with ipilimumab. Assay used: immunoSEQ multiplex PCR; TCRdb lists only in-frame clones, some missing. The sample contains approximately 97,000 clones, approximately 83% of which appear only once. Findings and limits, study-wide: Early blood T cell clone dynamics, with interferon-beta, were reported to best predict response.

V was pared by 4 bases and J by 1 base, with 7 bases of the junction left unmatched. The CDR3 has 15 amino acids. Germline V gene lookup returns CDR1 PRHDT and CDR2 FYEKMQ (reference sequence). Regarding this clone: Its antigen remains unknown.

The sample in question was peripheral blood, obtained from a patient treated with radiotherapy plus ipilimumab. This clonotype originated in a human donor with non-small cell lung cancer who had stable disease on radiotherapy plus ipilimumab. V usage is TRBV13 and J usage is TRBJ2-7; 7 bases agree with TRBD2. CDR3: CASSSGGDVSYEQYF. Written as DNA, the CDR3 is TGTGCCAGCAGCTCTGGGGGGGACGTTTCCTACGAGCAGTACTTC.